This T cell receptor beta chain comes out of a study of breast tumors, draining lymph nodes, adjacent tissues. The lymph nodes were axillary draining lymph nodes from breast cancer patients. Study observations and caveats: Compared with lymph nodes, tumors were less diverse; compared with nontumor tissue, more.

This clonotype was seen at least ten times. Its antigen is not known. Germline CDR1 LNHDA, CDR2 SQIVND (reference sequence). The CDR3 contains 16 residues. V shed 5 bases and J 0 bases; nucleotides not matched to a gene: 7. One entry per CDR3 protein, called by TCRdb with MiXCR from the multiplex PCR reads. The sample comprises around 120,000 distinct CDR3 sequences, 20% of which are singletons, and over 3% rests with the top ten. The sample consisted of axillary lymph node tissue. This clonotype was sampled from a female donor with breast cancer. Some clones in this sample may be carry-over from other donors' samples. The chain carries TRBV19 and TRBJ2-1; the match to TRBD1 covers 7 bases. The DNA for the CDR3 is TGTGCCAGTAGTCCTTGGACAGGCGTCTCCTACAATGAGCAGTTCTTC. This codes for CASSPWTGVSYNEQFF.